This TCR beta chain comes out of a study of T-cell memory formation after mild COVID-19. General observations from the study: Pre-infection memory harbored some responding clones, suggesting cross-reactive memory joined.

This clonotype was recorded at least ten times. Its antigen remains unidentified. In TCRdb, the 5' RACE reads were re-called with MiXCR into one record per CDR3 protein. The data show approximately 300,000 distinct CDR3 sequences, roughly 8% seen once. There are 13 residues in the CDR3. The germline V and J ends were trimmed by 3 bases and 1 base, with 6 bases remaining between them. The gene calls are TRBV12-3 or TRBV12-4 and TRBJ1-1; D call uncertain. The TCR originated in a man between 18 and 29 years old who had mild COVID-19 (a few samples of this study predate the infection). Cell type and time point are not known. Sample: PBMCs or a T cell subset sorted from them (not recorded which). The CDR3 nucleotides read TGTGCCAGCAGTTTTTTAGAGAACACTGAAGCTTTCTTT. This sequence encodes CASSFLENTEAFF.